This TCR beta chain is drawn from a study of cytomegalovirus exposure and HLA in healthy donors. Study results and caveats: In a later analysis, parvovirus B19, influenza, CMV and Epstein-Barr virus appeared linked to several top co-occurrence clusters.

Trimming at V came to 8 bases and at J to 0 bases, leaving 11 bases not matched to a gene. The CDR3 sequence is 18 residues long. Germline V gives CDR1 LNHDA, CDR2 SQIVND (reference sequence). Both 60 Vbeta primers and 13 Jbeta primers went into the PCR. TCRdb's table, derived via immunoSEQ multiplex PCR, lists solely in-frame clones and lacks some. The data show 170,000 or so clones, approximately 84% seen once. This clone was observed once. The antigen is undetermined. The J gene is TRBJ1-5, the V gene TRBV19; 12 nucleotides align to TRBD1. The receptor comes from a girl aged 10-17 years in good health and CMV-seropositive. Source material: PBMCs. The CDR3 DNA reads as TGTGCCAGTTTAGCGGGACAGGGGGCCTCTTATAGCAATCAGCCCCAGCATTTT. Its protein product is CASLAGQGASYSNQPQHF.